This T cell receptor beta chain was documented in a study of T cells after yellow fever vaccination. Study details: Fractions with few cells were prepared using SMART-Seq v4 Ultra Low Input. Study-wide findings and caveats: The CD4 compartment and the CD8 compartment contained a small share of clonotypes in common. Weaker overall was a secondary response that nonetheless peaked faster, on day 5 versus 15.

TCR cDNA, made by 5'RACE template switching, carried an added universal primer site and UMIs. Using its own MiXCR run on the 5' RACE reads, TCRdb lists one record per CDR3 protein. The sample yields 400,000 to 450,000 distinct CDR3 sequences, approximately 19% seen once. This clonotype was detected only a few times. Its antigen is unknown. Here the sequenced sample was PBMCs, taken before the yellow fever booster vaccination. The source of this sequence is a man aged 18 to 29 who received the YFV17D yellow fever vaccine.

The CDR3 reads CASSLAGDEAFF. The CDR3 region has the DNA TGCGCCAGCAGCTTGGCGGGAGATGAAGCTTTCTTT. This rearrangement joins TRBV5-1 to TRBJ1-1; D call uncertain. V lost 0 bases, J lost 7 bases, and 7 bases lay in between. Per germline, CDR1 SGHRS and CDR2 YFSETQ. The CDR3 consists of 12 residues.